The T cell receptor beta chain described here comes from a study of OX40 agonist ivuxolimab in advanced cancers. General study points: Expansion of clones was among the lowest in partial responders at 0.1-3.0 mg/kg.

Repertoires were generated with immunoSEQ multiplex PCR, while TCRdb's copy carries only in-frame clones and drops some. The sample lists roughly 79,000 clones, about 85% seen once, with 15% to 20% in the top ten. Any history of autoimmune disease or systemic immunosuppression disqualified patients. Comments on this clone: Its antigen is not known.

The junction had 13 bases not matched to a gene; V was cut back by 7 bases and J by 8 bases. The CDR3 consists of 15 residues. CDR1 is LNHNV and CDR2 is YYDKDF in the germline V gene (reference sequence). The chain combines TRBV15 with TRBJ2-1, with 8 bases lining up with TRBD2. The clonotype originates from an adult with an advanced solid tumor such as melanoma, head and neck, liver or kidney cancer. Sequenced material: CD4+ or CD8+ T cells sorted from blood, taken in a trial of the OX40 agonist ivuxolimab. The CDR3 here is CATTSRSGRTHEQFF. The DNA for the CDR3 is TGTGCCACCACCTCAAGGAGCGGGAGAACCCATGAGCAGTTCTTC.